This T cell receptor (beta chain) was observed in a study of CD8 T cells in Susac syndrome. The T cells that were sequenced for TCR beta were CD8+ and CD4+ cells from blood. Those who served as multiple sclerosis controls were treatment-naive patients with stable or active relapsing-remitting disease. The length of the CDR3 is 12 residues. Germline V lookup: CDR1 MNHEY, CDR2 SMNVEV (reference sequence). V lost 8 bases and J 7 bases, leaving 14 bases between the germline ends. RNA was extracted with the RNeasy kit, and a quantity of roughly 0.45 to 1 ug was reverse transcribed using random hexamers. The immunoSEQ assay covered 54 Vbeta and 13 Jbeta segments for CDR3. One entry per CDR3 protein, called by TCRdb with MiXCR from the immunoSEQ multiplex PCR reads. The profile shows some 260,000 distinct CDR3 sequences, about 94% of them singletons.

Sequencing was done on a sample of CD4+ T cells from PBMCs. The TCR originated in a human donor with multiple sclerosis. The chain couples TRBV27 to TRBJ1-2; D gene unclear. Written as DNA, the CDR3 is TGTGCCAGCGGCAACGTAATGGTTGGCTACACCTTC. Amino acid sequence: CASGNVMVGYTF.